This T cell receptor (beta chain) was sequenced in a study of blood T cells in healthy people across ages (dated by TCRdb to the mid-2010s). With regard to the full study: Template switching captured roughly one uniquely barcoded TCR beta cDNA molecule per two T cells in model experiments. The study measured age-related changes in TCR beta repertoire diversity using deep sequencing normalized with unique cDNA molecular identifiers. The donors were split into four age groups: young (average around 17 years), middle-aged (nearly 40), aged (62) and long-lived (approximately 80). To avoid experimental bias, donors of different ages were spread randomly across the sequencing lanes. The study analyzed two additional independent replicas of 1 million unique cDNA reads from the same blood draw for two donors, one aged 18 to 30 and one aged 80 or older. General findings and caveats noted by the study authors: There was a strong correlation between observed TCR beta diversity and the percentage of naive T cells measured by flow cytometry. Observed TCR beta diversity per million T cells fell roughly linearly with age, and a significant reduction was already apparent by age around 36. Estimates of total diversity based on one million sequenced T cells were regarded as lower bounds and as underestimates. Compared with the aged group, the long-lived group had more naive CD4+ T cells, fewer expanded clones and increased TCR diversity, a pattern suggesting age selection. Bulk unsorted PBMC profiling prevented conclusive comparison of naive and antigen-experienced compartments. The CMV infection status of donors was not known, potentially confounding age-related changes in expanded clonotypes.

This clonotype has ten or more counts. It lacks a known antigen. No per-base quality is available; no much larger clone lies one base away. Preparation of the library involved 5' RACE. The sequencer was an Illumina HiSeq 2500. A second 7 to 11 cycle PCR used a sample-barcoded 5' primer and a J-beta primer mix. A unique molecular identifier was introduced onto each TCR beta cDNA molecule by a template-switch 5' adaptor carrying 12 random nucleotides. Each sample yielded at least 2.5 million CDR3-containing paired-end reads. First-strand cDNA was synthesized from all RNA with the Mint cDNA synthesis kit, primed by a TRBC-specific oligonucleotide. Following uracil-DNA glycosylase treatment, all cDNA underwent a first 18-cycle PCR with the universal primers M1SS and BC2_uni_R. Per the original workflow: For normalization, 1 million high-quality reads, each with a distinct molecular identifier, were randomly selected from each sample. Reads sharing molecular identifiers were discarded rather than binned into consensus sequences. MiTCR, run with a Q25 quality threshold and the strictest error-elimination algorithm, handled CDR3 identification, clonotype clustering and error correction. A nonparametric unseen species model with Euler transformation was used to estimate a lower bound on total TCR beta diversity. The public reads were quality trimmed at Q25 with fastp and then assembled into clones with MiXCR by TCRdb, keeping productive beta chains. Identical CDR3 protein sequences are pooled into one entry, listed with their most common genes and DNA. These V and J calls derive from TCRdb rather than the authors' analysis. For this sample there are about 1.5 million distinct CDR3 sequences; about 42% appear just once. The top ten constitute around 4% of the sample.

The donors were 40 or so Caucasian individuals from Russia, aged roughly 6 to 90 years, who were systemically healthy. Each donor gave ten milliliters of peripheral blood, drawn into EDTA-treated Vacutainer tubes. Ficoll-Paque density-gradient centrifugation was used to isolate PBMCs, with at least 6.5 million per sample. Trizol reagent was used to extract total RNA from the PBMCs, yielding at least 6 micrograms per sample. For every donor, flow cytometry on a PBMC aliquot measured the percentage of naive CD45RAhigh/CD27high T cells. This sequence originates from a woman younger than 30 in good health. Sequenced sample: blood.

The DNA sequence reads TGTGCCAGCAGCACGGGACAGTATGGCTACACCTTC. Translated, it gives CASSTGQYGYTF. The rearrangement joined TRBV7-2 to TRBJ1-2, with 7 bases in between that match TRBD1. The germline V gene gives CDR1 as SGHTA and CDR2 as FQGNSA. From the cysteine through the phenylalanine, the CDR3 covers 12 amino acids. The DNA shown is the 36-base CDR3, in frame from base 1. The germline V and J ends show losses of 5 bases and 5 bases respectively, and no gene match explains 2 bases of the junction. Reference TRBV7-2 and TRBJ1-2 genes cover what lies past the CDR3, so the full variable domain is GAGVSQSPSNKVTEKGKDVELRCDPISGHTALYWYRQSLGQGLEFLIYFQGNSAPDKSGLPSDRFSAERTGGSVSTLTIQRTQQEDSAVYLCASSTGQYGYTFGSGTRLTVV.